The clone carrying this T cell receptor (beta chain) has a handful of counts. Antigen specificity is unknown. The V gene lost 1 base and the J gene lost 1 base, with 12 bases spanning the gap. Germline V lookup: CDR1 SGHDT, CDR2 YYEEEE. This CDR3 has 16 residues. The data derive from a study of OX40 agonist ivuxolimab in advanced cancers. Study in general: Of the participants, under 50% had some prior anti-PD-1, anti-PD-L1 or anti-CTLA-4 therapy, which was allowed.

Libraries were prepared by immunoSEQ multiplex PCR; TCRdb keeps only in-frame clonotypes and omits some of them. This sample carries around 39,000 clones, 65% to 80% of them seen once, and the ten largest clones take roughly 11%. Whole-study results and caveats: CD8+ T cells averaged more expanded clones than CD4+.

Baseline, cycle 4 day 1, and cycle 7 day 1 were the blood sampling points. The sequence was collected from an adult with an advanced solid tumor such as melanoma, head and neck, liver or kidney cancer. The gene calls are TRBV5-6 and TRBJ1-5; D remains ambiguous. The sample was CD4+ or CD8+ T cells sorted from blood, taken in a trial of the OX40 agonist ivuxolimab. CDR3 bases: TGTGCCAGCAGCTTGAATGGGGATCCGAGCAATCAGCCCCAGCATTTT. This gives the protein CASSLNGDPSNQPQHF.